These 5 T cell receptor beta chains share one sample of origin, sequenced in a study of somatic mutations in cytotoxic T cells in rheumatoid arthritis. The table came from immunoSEQ multiplex PCR; TCRdb's copy has only in-frame clones and leaves some out. There are roughly 10,000 clones in the sample; 70% to 90% occur only once, and 1.1% lies in the top ten. Sequenced: CD4+ T cells sorted from blood. These receptors all come from a woman between 18 and 30 years old with rheumatoid arthritis.

This rearrangement joins TRBV7-7 to TRBJ2-2, with TRBD1 matching over 7 bases. Germline-derived CDR1 and CDR2 are SSHAT and FNYEAQ (reference sequence). The CDR3 is made up of 13 amino acids. J gave up 4 bases and V 11 bases, and 7 bases lay outside the gene matches. The CDR3 region is CAWWDRVTGELFF. In DNA form, the CDR3 reads TGTGCCTGGTGGGACAGAGTCACCGGGGAGCTGTTTTTT.

The chain joins TRBV6-6 to TRBJ1-5; D gene uncertain. The germline CDR1 and CDR2 sequences are MNHNY and SVGAGI (reference sequence). CDR3 size: 14 residues. V was cut by 2 bases and J by 2 bases, with 7 bases left in between. The CDR3 DNA sequence: TGTGCCAGCAGTTACCGGGAGGGCAATCAGCCCCAGCATTTT. Its translation: CASSYREGNQPQHF.

The chain joins TRBV7-6 to TRBJ2-7; D may be TRBD2 (6 bases). Germline V gives CDR1 SGHVS, CDR2 FNYEAQ. The CDR3 loop spans 15 amino acids. The V end lost 2 bases, the J end lost 1 base, and 12 bases lay between the germline ends. CDR3 nucleotide sequence: TGTGCCAGCAGCTTATCGCCGGGGGATTCCTACGAGCAGTACTTC. This sequence encodes CASSLSPGDSYEQYF.

The V and J genes are TRBV27 and TRBJ1-6, with D uncertain. There are 15 residues in the CDR3. Germline values: CDR1 MNHEY, CDR2 SMNVEV (reference sequence). Trimming removed 2 bases at V and 6 bases at J, with 11 bases between. This chain's CDR3 is CASSLQSGVNSPLHF. CDR3 DNA sequence: TGTGCCAGCAGTTTACAATCCGGGGTTAATTCACCCCTCCACTTT.

This clone was found once. This chain links TRBV29-1 with TRBJ2-7; 7 nucleotides agree with TRBD1. Losses at the gene ends were 4 bases for V and 1 base for J; bases not matched to a gene: 7. The CDR3 loop spans 14 amino acids. The germline CDR1 and CDR2 sequences are SQVTM and ANQGSEA. DNA for the CDR3: TGCAGCGTTGGCTTCGCCAGGGGGTCCTACGAGCAGTACTTC. This encodes CSVGFARGSYEQYF.